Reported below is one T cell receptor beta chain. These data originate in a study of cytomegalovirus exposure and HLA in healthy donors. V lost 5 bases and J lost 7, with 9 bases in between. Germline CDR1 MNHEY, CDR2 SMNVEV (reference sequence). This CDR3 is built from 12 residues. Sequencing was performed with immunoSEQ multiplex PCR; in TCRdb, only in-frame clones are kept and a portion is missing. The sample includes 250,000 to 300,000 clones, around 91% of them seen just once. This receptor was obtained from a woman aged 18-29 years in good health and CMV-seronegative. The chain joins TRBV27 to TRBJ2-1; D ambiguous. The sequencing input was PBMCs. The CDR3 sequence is CASSATLNEQFF. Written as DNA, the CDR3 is TGTGCCAGCAGTGCAACACTAAATGAGCAGTTCTTC.